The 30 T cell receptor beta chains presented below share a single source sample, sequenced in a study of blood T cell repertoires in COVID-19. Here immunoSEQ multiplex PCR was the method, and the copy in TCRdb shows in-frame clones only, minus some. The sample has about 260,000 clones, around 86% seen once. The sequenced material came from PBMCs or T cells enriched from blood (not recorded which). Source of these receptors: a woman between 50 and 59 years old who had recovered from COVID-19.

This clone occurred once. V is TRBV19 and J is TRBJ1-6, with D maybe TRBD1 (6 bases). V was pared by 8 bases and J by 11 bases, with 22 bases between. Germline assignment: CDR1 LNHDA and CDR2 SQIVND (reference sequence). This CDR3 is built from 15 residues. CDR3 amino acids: CASSNSGTSPAPLHF. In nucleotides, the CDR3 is TGTGCCAGTTCTAACTCCGGGACATCCCCCGCACCCCTCCACTTT.

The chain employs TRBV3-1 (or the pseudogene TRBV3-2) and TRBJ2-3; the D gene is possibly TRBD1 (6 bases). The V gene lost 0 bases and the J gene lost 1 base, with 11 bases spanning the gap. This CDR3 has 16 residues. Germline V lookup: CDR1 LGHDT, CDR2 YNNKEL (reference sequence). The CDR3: CASSQDWGLGTDTQYF. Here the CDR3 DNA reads TGTGCCAGCAGCCAAGATTGGGGGCTGGGCACAGATACGCAGTATTTT.

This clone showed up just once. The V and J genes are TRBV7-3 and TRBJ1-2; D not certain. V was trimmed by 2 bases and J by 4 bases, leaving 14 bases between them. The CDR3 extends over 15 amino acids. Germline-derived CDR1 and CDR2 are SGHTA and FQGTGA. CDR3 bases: TGTGCCAGCAGCTTACAGGCAGGCCCTGGCTATGGCTACACCTTC. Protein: CASSLQAGPGYGYTF.

The CDR3 sequence: CASSQLASTDTQYF. CDR3 bases: TGTGCCAGCAGCCAACTAGCTAGCACAGATACGCAGTATTTT. The chain combines TRBV11-3 with TRBJ2-3, with D possibly TRBD2 on 6 matching bases. Germline CDR1 and CDR2: SGHNT and YENEEA. This CDR3 region has 14 residues. Trimming took 5 bases from V and 0 from J, leaving 9 bases between them.

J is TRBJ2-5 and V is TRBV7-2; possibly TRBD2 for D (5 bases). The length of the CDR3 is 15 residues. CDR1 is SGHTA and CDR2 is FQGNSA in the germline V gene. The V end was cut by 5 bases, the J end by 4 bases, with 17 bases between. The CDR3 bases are TGTGCCAGCAGCGCCCGGACTCTAGGGAGAGAGACCCAGTACTTC. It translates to CASSARTLGRETQYF.

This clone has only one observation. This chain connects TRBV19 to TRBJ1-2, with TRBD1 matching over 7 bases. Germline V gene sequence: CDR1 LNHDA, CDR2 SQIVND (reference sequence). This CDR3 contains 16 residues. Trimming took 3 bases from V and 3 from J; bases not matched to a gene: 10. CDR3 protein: CASSMRGQRADYGYTF. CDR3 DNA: TGTGCCAGTAGTATGAGGGGACAGAGAGCGGACTATGGCTACACCTTC. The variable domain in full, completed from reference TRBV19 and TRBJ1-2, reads DGGITQSPKYLFRKEGQNVTLSCEQNLNHDAMYWYRQDPGQGLRLIYYSQIVNDFQKGDIAEGYSVSREKKESFPLTVTSAQKNPTAFYLCASSMRGQRADYGYTFGSGTRLTVV.

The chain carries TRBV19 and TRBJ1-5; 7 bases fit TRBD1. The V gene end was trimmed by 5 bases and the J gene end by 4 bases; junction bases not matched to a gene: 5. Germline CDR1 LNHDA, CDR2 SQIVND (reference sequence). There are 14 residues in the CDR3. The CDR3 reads CASSFLDRNQPQHF. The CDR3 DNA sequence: TGTGCCAGTAGTTTCTTGGACAGGAATCAGCCCCAGCATTTT.

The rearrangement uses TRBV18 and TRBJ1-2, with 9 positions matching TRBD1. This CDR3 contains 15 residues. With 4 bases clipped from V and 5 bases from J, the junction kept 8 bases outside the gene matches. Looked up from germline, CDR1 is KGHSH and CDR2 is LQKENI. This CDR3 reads CASSLPGQGGYGYTF. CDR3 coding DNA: TGTGCCAGCTCACTCCCGGGACAGGGCGGATATGGCTACACCTTC.

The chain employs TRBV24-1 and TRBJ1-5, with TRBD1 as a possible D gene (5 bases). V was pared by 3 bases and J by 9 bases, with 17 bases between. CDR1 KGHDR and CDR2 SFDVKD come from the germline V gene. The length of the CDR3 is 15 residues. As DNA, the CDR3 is TGTGCCACCAGTGATGGAGGGGCTAGTCCGTGGCCCCAGCATTTT. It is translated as CATSDGGASPWPQHF.

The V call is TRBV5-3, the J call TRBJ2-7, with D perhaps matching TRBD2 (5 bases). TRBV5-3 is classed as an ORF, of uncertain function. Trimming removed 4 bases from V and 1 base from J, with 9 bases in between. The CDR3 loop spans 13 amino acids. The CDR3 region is CARSRGSSYEQYF. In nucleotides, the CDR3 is TGTGCCAGAAGCCGGGGATCATCCTACGAGCAGTACTTC.

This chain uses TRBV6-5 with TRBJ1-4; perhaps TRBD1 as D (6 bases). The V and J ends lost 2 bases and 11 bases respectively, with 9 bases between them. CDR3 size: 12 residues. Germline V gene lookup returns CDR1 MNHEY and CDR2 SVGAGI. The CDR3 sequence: CASSYDRRKLFF. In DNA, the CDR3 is TGTGCCAGCAGTTACGACAGGAGGAAACTGTTTTTT.

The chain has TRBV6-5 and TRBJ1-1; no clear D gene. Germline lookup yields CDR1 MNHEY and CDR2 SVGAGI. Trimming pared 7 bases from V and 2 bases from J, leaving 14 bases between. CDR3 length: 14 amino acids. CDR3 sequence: CASTKPGKNTEAFF. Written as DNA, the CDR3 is TGTGCCAGCACCAAACCCGGGAAAAACACTGAAGCTTTCTTT.

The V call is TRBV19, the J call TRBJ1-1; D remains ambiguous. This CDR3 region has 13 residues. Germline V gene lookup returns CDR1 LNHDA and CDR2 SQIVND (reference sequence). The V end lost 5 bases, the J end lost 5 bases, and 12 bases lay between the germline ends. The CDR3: CASSLQQRTEAFF. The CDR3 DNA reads TGTGCCAGTAGTCTACAGCAACGGACTGAAGCTTTCTTT.

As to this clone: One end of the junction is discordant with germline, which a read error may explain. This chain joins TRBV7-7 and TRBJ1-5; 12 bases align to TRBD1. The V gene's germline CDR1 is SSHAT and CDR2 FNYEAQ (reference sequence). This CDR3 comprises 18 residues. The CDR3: CASSSRGTGGGSNQPQHF. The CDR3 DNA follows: TGTGCTAGCAGCTCCCGAGGGACAGGGGGCGGAAGCAATCAGCCCCAGCATTTT. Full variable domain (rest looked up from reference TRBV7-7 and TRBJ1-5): GAGVSQSPRYKVTKRGQDVTLRCDPISSHATLYWYQQALGQGPEFLTYFNYEAQPDKSGLPSDRFSAERPEGSISTLTIQRTEQRDSAMYRCASSSRGTGGGSNQPQHFGDGTRLSIL.

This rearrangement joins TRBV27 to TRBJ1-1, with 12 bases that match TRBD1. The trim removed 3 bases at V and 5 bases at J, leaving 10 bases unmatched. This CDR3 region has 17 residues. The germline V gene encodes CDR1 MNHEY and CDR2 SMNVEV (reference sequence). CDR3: CASSFRSGTGGRTEAFF. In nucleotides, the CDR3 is TGTGCCAGCAGTTTTCGATCCGGGACAGGGGGCAGGACTGAAGCTTTCTTT.

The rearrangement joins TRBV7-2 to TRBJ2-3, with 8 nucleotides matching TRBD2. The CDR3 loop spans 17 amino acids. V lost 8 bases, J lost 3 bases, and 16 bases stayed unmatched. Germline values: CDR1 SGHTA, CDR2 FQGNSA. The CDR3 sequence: CASRGWAGGRLTDTQYF. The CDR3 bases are TGTGCCAGCCGAGGTTGGGCGGGAGGACGCTTGACAGATACGCAGTATTTT.

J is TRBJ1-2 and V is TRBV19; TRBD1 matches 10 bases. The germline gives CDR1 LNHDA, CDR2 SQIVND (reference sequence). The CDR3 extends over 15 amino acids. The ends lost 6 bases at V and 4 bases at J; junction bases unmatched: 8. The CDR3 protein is CASRNRQGAGYGYTF. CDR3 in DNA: TGTGCCAGTAGGAACAGACAGGGGGCTGGCTATGGCTACACCTTC.

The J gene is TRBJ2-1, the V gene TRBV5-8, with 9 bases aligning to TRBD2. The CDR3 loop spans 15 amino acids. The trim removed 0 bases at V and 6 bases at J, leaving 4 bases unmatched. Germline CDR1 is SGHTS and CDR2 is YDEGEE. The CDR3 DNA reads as TGTGCCAGCAGCTTGGGATGGCGGGAGGGCAATGAGCAGTTCTTC. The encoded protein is CASSLGWREGNEQFF.

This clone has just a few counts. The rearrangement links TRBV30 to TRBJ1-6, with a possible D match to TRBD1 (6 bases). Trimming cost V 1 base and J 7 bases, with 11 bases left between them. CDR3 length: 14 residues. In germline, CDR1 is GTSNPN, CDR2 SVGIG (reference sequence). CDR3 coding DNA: TGTGCCTGGAGTGGAGGACAGAAAAATTCACCCCTCCACTTT. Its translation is CAWSGGQKNSPLHF.

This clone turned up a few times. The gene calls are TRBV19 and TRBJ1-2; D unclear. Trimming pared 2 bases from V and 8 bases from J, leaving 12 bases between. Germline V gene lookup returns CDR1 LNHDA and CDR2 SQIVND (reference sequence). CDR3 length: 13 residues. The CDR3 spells CASSIRDRRGYTF. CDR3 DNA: TGTGCCAGTAGTATACGGGATCGTCGAGGCTACACCTTC.

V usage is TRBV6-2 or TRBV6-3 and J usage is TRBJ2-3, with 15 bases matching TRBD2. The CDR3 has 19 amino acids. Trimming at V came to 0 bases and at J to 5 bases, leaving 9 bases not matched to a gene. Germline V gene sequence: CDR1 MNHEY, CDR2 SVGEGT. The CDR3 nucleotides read TGTGCCAGCAGTTACTCGATGGCCCTGGGACTAGCGGGAGGAGATACGCAGTATTTT. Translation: CASSYSMALGLAGGDTQYF.

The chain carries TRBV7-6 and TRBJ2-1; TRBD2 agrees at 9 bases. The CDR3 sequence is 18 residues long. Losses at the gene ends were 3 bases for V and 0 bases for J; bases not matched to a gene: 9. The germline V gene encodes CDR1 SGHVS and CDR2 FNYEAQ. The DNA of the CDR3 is TGTGCCAGCAGCTTGACAGGGTTTAGCGGGAGCTCCTACAATGAGCAGTTCTTC. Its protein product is CASSLTGFSGSSYNEQFF.

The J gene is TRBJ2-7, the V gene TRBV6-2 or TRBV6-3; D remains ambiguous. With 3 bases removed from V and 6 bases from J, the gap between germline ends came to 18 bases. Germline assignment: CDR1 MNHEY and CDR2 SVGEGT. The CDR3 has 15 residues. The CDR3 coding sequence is TGTGCCAGCAGTTATCTGGCCAGGTCTCTCCCCGAGCAGTACTTC. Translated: CASSYLARSLPEQYF.

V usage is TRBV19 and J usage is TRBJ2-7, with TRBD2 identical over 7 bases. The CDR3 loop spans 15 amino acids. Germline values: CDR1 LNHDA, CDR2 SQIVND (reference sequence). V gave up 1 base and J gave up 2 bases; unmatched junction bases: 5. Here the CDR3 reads CASSIGAGRPYEQYF. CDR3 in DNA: TGTGCCAGTAGTATAGGGGCCGGGAGGCCCTACGAGCAGTACTTC.

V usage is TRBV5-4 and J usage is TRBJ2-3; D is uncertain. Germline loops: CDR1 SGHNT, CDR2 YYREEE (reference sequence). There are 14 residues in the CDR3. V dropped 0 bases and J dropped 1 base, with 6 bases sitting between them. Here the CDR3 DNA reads TGTGCCAGCAGCTTGGGCGGAGGCACAGATACGCAGTATTTT. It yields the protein CASSLGGGTDTQYF.

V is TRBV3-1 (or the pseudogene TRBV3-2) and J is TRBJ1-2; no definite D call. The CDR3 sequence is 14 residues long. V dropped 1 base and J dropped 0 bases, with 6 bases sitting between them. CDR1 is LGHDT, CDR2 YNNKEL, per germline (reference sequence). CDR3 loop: CASSQVSANYGYTF. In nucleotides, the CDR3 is TGTGCCAGCAGCCAAGTGTCGGCTAACTATGGCTACACCTTC.

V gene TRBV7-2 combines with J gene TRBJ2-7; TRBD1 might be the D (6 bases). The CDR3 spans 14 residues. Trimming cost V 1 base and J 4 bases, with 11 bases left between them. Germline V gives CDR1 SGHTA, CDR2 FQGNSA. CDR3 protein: CASSLVGALYEQYF. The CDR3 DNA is TGTGCCAGCAGCTTAGTGGGGGCCCTATACGAGCAGTACTTC.

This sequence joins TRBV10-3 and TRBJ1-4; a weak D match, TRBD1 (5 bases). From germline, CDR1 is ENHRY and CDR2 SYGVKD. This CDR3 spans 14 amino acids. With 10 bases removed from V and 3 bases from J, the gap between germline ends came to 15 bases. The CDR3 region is CATRAGGSNEKLFF. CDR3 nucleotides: TGTGCCACCCGGGCGGGGGGTTCTAATGAAAAACTGTTTTTT.

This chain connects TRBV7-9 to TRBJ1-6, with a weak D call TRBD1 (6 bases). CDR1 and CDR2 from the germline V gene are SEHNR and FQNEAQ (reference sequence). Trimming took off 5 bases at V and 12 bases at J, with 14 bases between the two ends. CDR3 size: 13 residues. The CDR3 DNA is TGTGCCAGCAGCCCCCCTCAGGGGTTACCCCTCCACTTT. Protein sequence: CASSPPQGLPLHF.

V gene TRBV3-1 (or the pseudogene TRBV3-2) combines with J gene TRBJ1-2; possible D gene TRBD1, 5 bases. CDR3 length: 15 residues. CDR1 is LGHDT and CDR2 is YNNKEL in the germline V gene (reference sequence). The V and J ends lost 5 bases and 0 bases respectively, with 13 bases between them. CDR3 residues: CASSARQSTNYGYTF. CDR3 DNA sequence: TGTGCCAGCAGCGCCCGACAGAGTACTAACTATGGCTACACCTTC.